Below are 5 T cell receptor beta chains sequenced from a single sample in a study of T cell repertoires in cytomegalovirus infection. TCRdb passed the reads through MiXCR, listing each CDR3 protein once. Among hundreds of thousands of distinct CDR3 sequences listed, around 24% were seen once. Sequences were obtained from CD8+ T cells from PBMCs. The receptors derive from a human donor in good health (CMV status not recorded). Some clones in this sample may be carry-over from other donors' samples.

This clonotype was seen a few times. DNA of the CDR3: TGTGCCAGCAGTGAAAGGAGGGGGCGCCGGTACCAAGAGACCCAGTACTTC. Protein product: CASSERRGRRYQETQYF. The chain links TRBV2 to TRBJ2-5, with a weak D call TRBD1 (7 bases). The CDR3 has 17 amino acids. Germline values: CDR1 SNHLY, CDR2 FYNNEI. V lost 2 bases, J lost 0 bases, and 16 bases lay in between.

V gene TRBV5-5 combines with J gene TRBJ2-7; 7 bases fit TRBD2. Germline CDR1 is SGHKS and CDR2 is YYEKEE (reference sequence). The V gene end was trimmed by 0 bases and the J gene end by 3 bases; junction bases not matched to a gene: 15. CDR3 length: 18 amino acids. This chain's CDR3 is CASSLARGGTGPVYEQYF. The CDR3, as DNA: TGTGCCAGCAGCTTGGCCCGCGGGGGAACGGGGCCCGTCTACGAGCAGTACTTC.

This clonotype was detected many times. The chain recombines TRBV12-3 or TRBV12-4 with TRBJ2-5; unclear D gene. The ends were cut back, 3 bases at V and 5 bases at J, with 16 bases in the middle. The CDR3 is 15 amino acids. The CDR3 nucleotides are TGTGCCAGCAGTTTGTCCCATTTCTCTCCGGAGACCCAGTACTTC. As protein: CASSLSHFSPETQYF.

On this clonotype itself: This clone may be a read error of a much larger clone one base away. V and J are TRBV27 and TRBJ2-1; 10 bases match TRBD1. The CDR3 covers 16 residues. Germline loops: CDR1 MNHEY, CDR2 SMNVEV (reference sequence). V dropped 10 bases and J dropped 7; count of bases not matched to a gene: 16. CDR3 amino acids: CANNIYGTGVKNEQFF. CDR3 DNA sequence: TGTGCCAACAACATCTACGGGACAGGGGTGAAGAATGAGCAGTTCTTC.

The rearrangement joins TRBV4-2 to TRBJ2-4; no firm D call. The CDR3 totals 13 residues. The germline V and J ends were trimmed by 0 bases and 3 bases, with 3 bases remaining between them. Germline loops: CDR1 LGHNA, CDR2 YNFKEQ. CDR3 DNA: TGTGCCAGCAGCCAAGAGGGCAAAAACATTCAGTACTTC. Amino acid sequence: CASSQEGKNIQYF.